This TCR beta chain is drawn from a study of blood T cell repertoires in COVID-19. For the study at large: Collection of acute and convalescent COVID-19 samples took place in the United States, Italy and Spain. Nucleic acid was either cDNA or gDNA, and it came from T cells, B-cell-depleted T cells, or PBMCs.

The CDR3 has 13 residues. V dropped 3 bases and J dropped 5; count of bases not matched to a gene: 0. Looked up from germline, CDR1 is MNHEY and CDR2 is SMNVEV (reference sequence). Authors' data handling: By means of reference gene primer amplification, nucleated cell counts were estimated. Here immunoSEQ multiplex PCR was the method, and the copy in TCRdb shows in-frame clones only, minus some. V and J calls and clone size follow that table, whereas D and trimming were derived from the DNA. This sample has some 91,000 clones, with 90% found just once. This chain links TRBV27 with TRBJ2-2; 7 nucleotides match TRBD2. The receptor was isolated from a man between 60 and 75 years old with acute or convalescent COVID-19. What was sequenced was peripheral blood. The CDR3 loop is CASSLGGTGELFF. The CDR3 coding sequence is TGTGCCAGCAGTTTGGGAGGGACCGGGGAGCTGTTTTTT.